These T cell receptor beta chains were read from a single sample in a study of T cells after somatic rescue of genetic block. Sequenced by immunoSEQ multiplex PCR; TCRdb stores in-frame clones only, minus some. This repertoire shows about 70,000 clones, 92% found once; its top ten account for approximately 3%. Sample: peripheral blood mononuclear cells (PBMCs). All receptors come from a man aged 35 to 55. The CDR3 runs from the conserved cysteine through the conserved F or W. D genes are given only for firm matches. Size is omitted from some rows. Given values are once, few, many or a class for expanded clones.

J | D | V | size | DNA | CDR3
TRBJ2-7 | . | TRBV6-6 | once | TGTGCCAGCAGTGACAACAGGGTCTACGAGCAGTACTTC | CASSDNRVYEQYF
TRBJ2-3 | TRBD1 | TRBV29-1 | . | TGCAGCGTTACGGACAGGAAGCAGTATTTT | CSVTDRKQYF
TRBJ1-4 | . | TRBV9 | . | TGTGCCAGCAGCGTAGGTTCCGGGGCCAGGGAAAAACTGTTTTTT | CASSVGSGAREKLFF
TRBJ1-2 | . | TRBV27 | . | TGTGCCAGCAGTTTCCGGGGTGCTAACTATGGCTACACCTTC | CASSFRGANYGYTF
TRBJ2-5 | . | TRBV6-6 | . | TGTGCCAGCAGCCCCCAAGAGACCCAGTACTTC | CASSPQETQYF
TRBJ2-3 | TRBD2 | TRBV18 | . | TGTGCCAGCTCACCCGATCGTCCGCGGGAGGGCCCATATACGCAGTATTTT | CASSPDRPREGPYTQYF
TRBJ2-7 | . | TRBV13 | . | TGTGCCAGCAGCGCACGGGACTCCCATCGCTACGAGCAGTACTTC | CASSARDSHRYEQYF
TRBJ2-2 | TRBD2 | TRBV29-1 | . | TGCAGCGCCAGAACGGGACTAGCGAACACCGGGGAGCTGTTTTTT | CSARTGLANTGELFF
TRBJ1-5 | TRBD1 | TRBV13 | . | TGTGCCAGCAGCTTAGGACAGGGGGCAGATCAGCCCCAGCATTTT | CASSLGQGADQPQHF
TRBJ1-6 | . | TRBV5-5 | . | TGTGCCAGCAGCTTGGTACCGGCCAGGGCAACTTCACCCCTCCACTTT | CASSLVPARATSPLHF
TRBJ1-2 | . | TRBV6-5 | . | TGTGCCAGCACCAAGGGTGTCTGGGAGGGCTACACCTTC | CASTKGVWEGYTF
TRBJ2-7 | TRBD1 | TRBV7-2 | . | TGTGCCAGCAGCCCGGACAGGGGAGGGAAGGTGGCGTACTTC | CASSPDRGGKVAYF
TRBJ2-1 | . | TRBV2 | . | TGTGCCAGCAGTGGGGACCCCTACAATGAGCAGTTCTTC | CASSGDPYNEQFF